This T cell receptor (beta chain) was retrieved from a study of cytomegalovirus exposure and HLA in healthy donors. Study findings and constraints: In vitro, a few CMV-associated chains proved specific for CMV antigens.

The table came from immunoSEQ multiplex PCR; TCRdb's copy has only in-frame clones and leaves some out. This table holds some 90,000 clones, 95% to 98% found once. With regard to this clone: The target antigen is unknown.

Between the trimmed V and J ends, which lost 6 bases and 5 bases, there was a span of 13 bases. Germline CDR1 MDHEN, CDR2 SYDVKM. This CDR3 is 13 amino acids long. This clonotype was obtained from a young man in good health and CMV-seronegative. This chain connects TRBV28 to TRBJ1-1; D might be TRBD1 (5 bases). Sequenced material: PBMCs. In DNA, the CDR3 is TGTGCCAGCAGCCTAGTGGGGGGGACTGAAGCTTTCTTT. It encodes CASSLVGGTEAFF.